This section outlines one T cell receptor beta chain sequence together with its context. This sample stems from a study of blood T cell repertoires in COVID-19. Assay: immunoSEQ multiplex PCR; the TCRdb copy retains only in-frame clones and omits some. The repertoire holds 300,000 to 400,000 clones, with about 87% as singletons. Sequenced sample: peripheral blood. The receptor was isolated from a woman between 45 and 60 years old with COVID-19, enrolled during active disease.

CDR3 sequence: CASSRGGAPNTEAFF. The CDR3 DNA follows: TGTGCCAGCAGCCGTGGGGGGGCTCCGAACACTGAAGCTTTCTTT. The rearrangement links TRBV11-3 to TRBJ1-1, with TRBD1 as a possible D gene (6 bases). The germline gives CDR1 SGHNT, CDR2 YENEEA. The ends were cut back, 5 bases at V and 1 base at J, with 14 bases in the middle. This CDR3 has 15 residues.